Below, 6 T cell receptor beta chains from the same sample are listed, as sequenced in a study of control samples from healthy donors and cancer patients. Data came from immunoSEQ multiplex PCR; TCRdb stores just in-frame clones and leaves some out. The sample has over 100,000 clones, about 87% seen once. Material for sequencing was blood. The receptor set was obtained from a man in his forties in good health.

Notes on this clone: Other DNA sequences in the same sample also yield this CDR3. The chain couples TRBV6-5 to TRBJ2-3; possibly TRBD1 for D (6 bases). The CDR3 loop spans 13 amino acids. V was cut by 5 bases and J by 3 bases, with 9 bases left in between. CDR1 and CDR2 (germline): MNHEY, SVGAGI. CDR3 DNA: TGTGCCAGCAGTAGTACAGGGACAGATACGCAGTATTTT. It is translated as CASSSTGTDTQYF.

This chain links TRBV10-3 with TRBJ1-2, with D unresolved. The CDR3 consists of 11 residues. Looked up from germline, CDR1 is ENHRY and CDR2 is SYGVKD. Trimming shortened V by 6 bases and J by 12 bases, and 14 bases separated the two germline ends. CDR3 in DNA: TGTGCCATCAGCCCCGGTACGGCTAACACCTTC. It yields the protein CAISPGTANTF.

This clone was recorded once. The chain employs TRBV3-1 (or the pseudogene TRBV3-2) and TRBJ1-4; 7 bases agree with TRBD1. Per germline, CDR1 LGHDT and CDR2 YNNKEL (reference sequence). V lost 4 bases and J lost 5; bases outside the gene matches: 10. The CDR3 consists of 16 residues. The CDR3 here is CASSPGTASRNEKLFF. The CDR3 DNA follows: TGTGCCAGCAGCCCGGGGACAGCTTCCAGAAATGAAAAACTGTTTTTT.

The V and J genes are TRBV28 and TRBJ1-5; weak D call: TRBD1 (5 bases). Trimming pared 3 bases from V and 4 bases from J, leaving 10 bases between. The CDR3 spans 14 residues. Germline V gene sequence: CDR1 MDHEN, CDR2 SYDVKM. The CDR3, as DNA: TGTGCCAGCAGTTTGGTATCAGGGAATCAGCCCCAGCATTTT. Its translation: CASSLVSGNQPQHF.

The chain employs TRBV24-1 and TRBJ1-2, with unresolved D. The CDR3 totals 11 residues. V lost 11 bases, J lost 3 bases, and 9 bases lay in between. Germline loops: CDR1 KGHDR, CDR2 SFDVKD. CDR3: CAISQDYGYTF. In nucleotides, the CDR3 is TGTGCCATCTCCCAGGACTATGGCTACACCTTC.

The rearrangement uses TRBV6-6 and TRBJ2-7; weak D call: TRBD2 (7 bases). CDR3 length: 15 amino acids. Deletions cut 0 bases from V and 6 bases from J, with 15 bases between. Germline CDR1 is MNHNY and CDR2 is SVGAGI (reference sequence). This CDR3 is CASSYSGGAGGEQYF. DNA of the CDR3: TGTGCCAGCAGTTACTCTGGGGGGGCCGGGGGCGAGCAGTACTTC.